Presented here are 18 T cell receptor beta chains from one specimen sequenced in a study of cytomegalovirus exposure and HLA in healthy donors (TCRdb year 2017). Libraries were built with the immunoSEQ multiplex PCR assay. TCRdb limited this immuneACCESS table to in-frame rearrangements with V and J called. A share of clones is missing; checked studies link under half to unresolved V genes, and the rest is unexplained. The sample table contains over 45,000 clones; only one count was recorded for roughly 88% of them. The top ten hold less than 7% of the sample. The sequencing sample was made of PBMCs. These receptors were taken from a woman under 40 in good health and CMV-seronegative.

The chain joins TRBV6-1 to TRBJ2-1; D is uncertain. There are 12 residues in the CDR3. V dropped 6 bases and J dropped 10 bases, with 13 bases sitting between them. Germline loops: CDR1 MNHNS, CDR2 SASEGT. In DNA, the CDR3 is TGTGCCAGCAGAGAGGTACGAACCGAGCAGTTCTTC. This encodes CASREVRTEQFF.

The chain links TRBV29-1 to TRBJ1-5; D may be TRBD1 (5 bases). Trimming stripped 1 base from V and 4 bases from J, with 11 bases between. The germline gives CDR1 SQVTM, CDR2 ANQGSEA. The CDR3 length is 14 residues. In DNA, the CDR3 is TGCAGCGTTGAAGTGGGGGGTCGGAATCAGCCCCAGCATTTT. It codes for CSVEVGGRNQPQHF.

V usage is TRBV6-1 and J usage is TRBJ1-1; D gene unclear. CDR1 is MNHNS, CDR2 SASEGT, per germline. Trimming pared 7 bases from V and 1 base from J, leaving 16 bases between. CDR3 length equals 15 residues. CDR3 amino acids: CASTPPGSGNTEAFF. DNA of the CDR3: TGTGCCAGCACTCCCCCGGGGAGTGGGAACACTGAAGCTTTCTTT.

The chain employs TRBV6-5 and TRBJ1-1; the D gene is possibly TRBD1 (5 bases). The CDR3 sequence is 15 residues long. Germline values: CDR1 MNHEY, CDR2 SVGAGI. The ends were cut back, 2 bases at V and 1 base at J, with 11 bases in the middle. CDR3 in DNA: TGTGCCAGCAGTTACCAAATAACAGGGAACACTGAAGCTTTCTTT. Amino acid sequence: CASSYQITGNTEAFF.

In this sample, this clone turned up once. The CDR3 spells CASGDRENGNYGYTF. The CDR3 nucleotides are TGTGCTAGTGGCGACAGGGAAAACGGAAACTATGGCTACACCTTC. The rearrangement links TRBV12-5 to TRBJ1-2; the match to TRBD1 covers 7 bases. The V gene's germline CDR1 is LGHNT and CDR2 FRNRAP. Losses at the gene ends were 6 bases for V and 2 bases for J; bases not matched to a gene: 9. The CDR3 extends over 15 amino acids. The whole variable domain, remainder taken from reference TRBV12-5 and TRBJ1-2, is DARVTQTPRHKVTEMGQEVTMRCQPILGHNTVFWYRQTMMQGLELLAYFRNRAPLDDSGMPKDRFSAEMPDATLATLKIQPSEPRDSAVYFCASGDRENGNYGYTFGSGTRLTVV.

This clone was detected only a few times. The rearrangement uses TRBV13 and TRBJ2-3; 9 bases are a match to TRBD2. The germline V gene has CDR1 PRHDT and CDR2 FYEKMQ (reference sequence). The CDR3 runs to 17 residues. V dropped 4 bases and J dropped 0; count of bases not matched to a gene: 8. The CDR3 bases are TGTGCCAGCAGCTCCTTGGGACTAGCAGTTAGCACAGATACGCAGTATTTT. Protein sequence: CASSSLGLAVSTDTQYF.

V is TRBV15 and J is TRBJ2-3; 8 nucleotides match TRBD2. Per the germline V gene, CDR1 is LNHNV and CDR2 is YYDKDF (reference sequence). Unmatched junction bases numbered 10, after V lost 4 bases and J lost 4 bases. This CDR3 has 16 amino acids. CDR3 sequence: CATSIRGGRNPDTQYF. The DNA for the CDR3 is TGTGCCACCAGCATTAGGGGCGGGAGGAACCCAGATACGCAGTATTTT. Combining the CDR3 with reference TRBV15 and TRBJ2-3 gives the whole variable domain DAMVIQNPRYQVTQFGKPVTLSCSQTLNHNVMYWYQQKSSQAPKLLFHYYDKDFNNEADTPDNFQSRRPNTSFCFLDIRSPGLGDTAMYLCATSIRGGRNPDTQYFGPGTRLTVL.

The chain has TRBV5-6 and TRBJ1-1; the D is unclear. The V and J ends lost 1 base and 1 base respectively, with 11 bases between them. Germline values: CDR1 SGHDT, CDR2 YYEEEE. The CDR3 consists of 15 residues. This chain's CDR3 is CASSLSYRGNTEAFF. CDR3 DNA sequence: TGTGCCAGCAGCTTGTCGTATCGGGGGAACACTGAAGCTTTCTTT.

The rearrangement joins TRBV9 to TRBJ2-3; D ambiguous. Looked up from germline, CDR1 is SGDLS and CDR2 is YYNGEE. The CDR3 length is 13 residues. V was pared by 0 bases and J by 5 bases, with 7 bases between. Here the CDR3 reads CASSVAGRDTQYF. The CDR3 DNA is TGTGCCAGCAGCGTAGCAGGTCGAGATACGCAGTATTTT.

The rearrangement links TRBV11-2 to TRBJ1-2, with D uncertain. This CDR3 region has 18 residues. CDR1 and CDR2 from the germline V gene are SGHAT and FQNNGV. Trimming took off 3 bases at V and 5 bases at J, with 25 bases between the two ends. CDR3 sequence: CASSFIRTTARKNYGYTF. CDR3 sequence (DNA): TGTGCCAGCAGCTTCATTCGGACTACAGCCCGAAAGAATTATGGCTACACCTTC.

The J gene is TRBJ1-3, the V gene TRBV14; 9 positions agree with TRBD1. V lost 4 bases and J lost 0; bases outside the gene matches: 1. Germline CDR1 and CDR2: SGHDN and FVKESK. The CDR3 runs 15 residues. The CDR3 nucleotides read TGTGCCAGCAGCCGGGACAGGGCCTCTGGAAACACCATATATTTT. It yields the protein CASSRDRASGNTIYF.

The rearrangement joins TRBV6-1 to TRBJ2-7; the D gene is possibly TRBD1 (5 bases). This CDR3 contains 13 residues. The germline V and J ends were trimmed by 4 bases and 2 bases, with 9 bases remaining between them. Germline V lookup: CDR1 MNHNS, CDR2 SASEGT. The CDR3 sequence is CASSGQGTYEQYF. The CDR3, as DNA: TGTGCCAGCAGTGGGCAGGGAACCTACGAGCAGTACTTC.

V usage is TRBV15 and J usage is TRBJ2-7, with D possibly being TRBD2 (7 bases). The germline gives CDR1 LNHNV, CDR2 YYDKDF (reference sequence). CDR3 size: 15 residues. Deletions cut 0 bases from V and 3 bases from J, with 12 bases between. The CDR3 nucleotides read TGTGCCACCAGCAGAGATCCGGGGGGCGTCTACGAGCAGTACTTC. Its translation is CATSRDPGGVYEQYF. The full variable domain, rest sourced from reference TRBV15 and TRBJ2-7, is DAMVIQNPRYQVTQFGKPVTLSCSQTLNHNVMYWYQQKSSQAPKLLFHYYDKDFNNEADTPDNFQSRRPNTSFCFLDIRSPGLGDTAMYLCATSRDPGGVYEQYFGPGTRLTVT.

The chain is built from TRBV7-8 and TRBJ2-1, with 15 positions matching TRBD2. V trimming: 2 bases; J trimming: 12 bases; junction bases outside the gene matches: 8. Germline lookup yields CDR1 SGHVS and CDR2 FQNEAQ. CDR3 length: 16 residues. The CDR3 coding sequence is TGTGCCAGCAGCTTAAGAGAAGGGACTAGCGGGAGGCCGCAGTTCTTC. Translation gives CASSLREGTSGRPQFF. Complete variable domain (other parts from reference TRBV7-8 and TRBJ2-1): GAGVSQSPRYKVAKRGQDVALRCDPISGHVSLFWYQQALGQGPEFLTYFQNEAQLDKSGLPSDRFFAERPEGSVSTLKIQRTQQEDSAVYLCASSLREGTSGRPQFFGPGTRLTVL.

The chain has TRBV9 and TRBJ1-3; D unresolved. Trimming cost V 4 bases and J 9 bases, with 11 bases left between them. CDR3 length equals 12 residues. The germline gives CDR1 SGDLS, CDR2 YYNGEE. CDR3 DNA: TGTGCCAGCAGCCCCCTCCCGGGCACCATATATTTT. Translated: CASSPLPGTIYF.

This clone appeared a single time. The rearrangement uses TRBV27 and TRBJ2-1; weak D call: TRBD2 (6 bases). The CDR3 has 15 amino acids. Germline CDR1 reads MNHEY; CDR2 reads SMNVEV (reference sequence). V was clipped by 6 bases and J by 2 bases, with 14 bases between them. This CDR3 reads CASSPRGGAYNEQFF. The CDR3, as DNA: TGTGCCAGCAGCCCCCGTGGAGGGGCCTACAATGAGCAGTTCTTC.

This chain links TRBV2 with TRBJ2-1; possibly TRBD2 for D (7 bases). This CDR3 has 15 amino acids. Per germline, CDR1 SNHLY and CDR2 FYNNEI. The germline V and J ends were trimmed by 7 bases and 2 bases, with 15 bases remaining between them. The chain's CDR3 is CASKRGGGAYNEQFF. CDR3 nucleotides: TGTGCCAGCAAACGAGGAGGGGGGGCCTACAATGAGCAGTTCTTC.

This clone came up once. This chain joins TRBV9 and TRBJ2-1; 8 nucleotides agree with TRBD2. The CDR3 length is 15 residues. Germline V gene data show CDR1 as SGDLS and CDR2 as YYNGEE. Trimming at V came to 3 bases and at J to 10 bases, leaving 12 bases not matched to a gene. CDR3 DNA: TGTGCCAGCAGCGCCGCGGGAGGTCCCAATCCAGAGCAGTTCTTC. Translating gives CASSAAGGPNPEQFF.